Ten or more counts support the clone carrying this T cell receptor beta chain. This sample was included in a study of T cells in Graves' hyperthyroidism and ophthalmopathy. Researchers amplified the TCR beta CDR3 regions from RNA transcripts. Researchers ran a first-round RT-PCR on the TCR CDR3 using the HTBI primer set. TCRdb re-analysed the multiplex PCR reads in MiXCR, keeping a single row per CDR3 protein. The data show around 600,000 distinct CDR3 sequences, more than 12% seen once. V was pared by 0 bases and J by 5 bases, with 3 bases of the junction left unmatched. This CDR3 is built from 14 residues. CDR1 SGHRS and CDR2 YFSETQ come from the germline V gene.

Sequenced: blood. The sequence was collected from a woman in her 50s with Graves' ophthalmopathy. The chain is built from TRBV5-1 and TRBJ2-5, with TRBD1 matching 8 bases. CDR3 sequence: CASSLGQGLETQYF. The CDR3 DNA is TGCGCCAGCAGCTTGGGACAGGGGTTGGAGACCCAGTACTTC. Looking up the rest from reference TRBV5-1 and TRBJ2-5 gives the full variable domain: KAGVTQTPRYLIKTRGQQVTLSCSPISGHRSVSWYQQTPGQGLQFLFEYFSETQRNKGNFPGRFSGRQFSNSRSEMNVSTLELGDSALYLCASSLGQGLETQYFGPGTRLLVL.